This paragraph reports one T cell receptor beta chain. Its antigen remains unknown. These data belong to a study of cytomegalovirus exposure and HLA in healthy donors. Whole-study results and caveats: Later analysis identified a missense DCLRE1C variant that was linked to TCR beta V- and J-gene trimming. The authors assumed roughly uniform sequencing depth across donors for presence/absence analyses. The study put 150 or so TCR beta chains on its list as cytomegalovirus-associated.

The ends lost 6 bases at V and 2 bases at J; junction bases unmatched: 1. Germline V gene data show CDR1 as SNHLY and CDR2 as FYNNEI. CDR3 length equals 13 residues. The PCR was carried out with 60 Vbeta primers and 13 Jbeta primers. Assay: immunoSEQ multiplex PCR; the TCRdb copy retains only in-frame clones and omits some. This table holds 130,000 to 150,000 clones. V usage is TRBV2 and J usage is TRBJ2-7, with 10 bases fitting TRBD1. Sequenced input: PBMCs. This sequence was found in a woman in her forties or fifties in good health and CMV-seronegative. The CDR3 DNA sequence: TGTGCCAGCAGGGGGACAGGGGCCTACGAGCAGTACTTC. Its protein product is CASRGTGAYEQYF.